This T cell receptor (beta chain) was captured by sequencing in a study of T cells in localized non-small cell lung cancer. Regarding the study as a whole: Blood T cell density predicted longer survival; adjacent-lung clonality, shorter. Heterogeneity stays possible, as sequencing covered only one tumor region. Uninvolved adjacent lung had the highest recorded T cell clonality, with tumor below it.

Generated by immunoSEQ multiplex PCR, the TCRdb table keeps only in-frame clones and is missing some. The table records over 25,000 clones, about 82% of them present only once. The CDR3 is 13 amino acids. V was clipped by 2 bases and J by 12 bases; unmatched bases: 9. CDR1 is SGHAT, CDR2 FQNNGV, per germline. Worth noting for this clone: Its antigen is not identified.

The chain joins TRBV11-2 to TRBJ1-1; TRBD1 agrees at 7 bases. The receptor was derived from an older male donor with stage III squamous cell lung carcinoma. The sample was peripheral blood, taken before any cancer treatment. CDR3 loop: CASSLSEGGRSFF. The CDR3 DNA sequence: TGTGCCAGCAGCTTAAGCGAAGGGGGCCGTTCTTTCTTT.